Given below is one TCR beta chain in context. Its antigen is as yet unknown. This sample was taken from a study of OX40 agonist ivuxolimab in advanced cancers. Study-level background: Subjects had a mean age of around 60 years, with a range of 23 to 79; roughly 83% were male. Antecedent anti-PD-1, anti-PD-L1 or anti-CTLA-4 therapy was permissible, with 35% to 40% having received some. Among those treated, three patients had partial responses, one with hepatocellular carcinoma and two with cutaneous melanoma.

Sequencing was performed with immunoSEQ multiplex PCR; in TCRdb, only in-frame clones are kept and a portion is missing. Of some 140,000 clones detected, about 92% appear once; the ten largest clones hold roughly 1%. Study-wide points: Circulating CD4+ and CD8+ T cells showed clonal expansion by week 6 at 0.1 to 3.0 mg/kg.

With V trimmed by 5 bases and J by 1 base, 3 bases remained unmatched. The length of the CDR3 is 14 residues. Germline CDR1 reads LNHDA; CDR2 reads SQIVND (reference sequence). The V gene is TRBV19, the J gene TRBJ2-5, with 8 bases aligning to TRBD2. The TCR sequence derives from an adult with an advanced solid tumor such as melanoma, head and neck, liver or kidney cancer. This material consisted of CD4+ or CD8+ T cells sorted from blood, taken in a trial of the OX40 agonist ivuxolimab. CDR3: CASSPRGGQETQYF. For the CDR3, the DNA is TGTGCCAGTAGTCCCCGGGGGGGCCAAGAGACCCAGTACTTC.